These T cell receptor beta chains were read from a single sample in a study of blood T cell repertoires in COVID-19. Sequencing used immunoSEQ multiplex PCR; TCRdb keeps in-frame clones, though not all of them. The sample includes under 130,000 clones, about 85% of them seen just once. The sequenced sample consisted of peripheral blood. The receptors come from a man in his fifties or sixties with acute or convalescent COVID-19. Both conserved end residues are part of each CDR3. D genes are given only for firm matches. For some rows the clone size is stated as once, few or many, or as a class when expanded; others skip it.

>NA|TRBJ1-6|TRBV10-2|NA
TGCGCCAGCAGTGAGGGGCCTACTAATTCACCCCTCCACTTT
CASSEGPTNSPLHF
>NA|TRBJ1-2|TRBV5-1|TRBD1
TGCGCCAGCAGCCCCGGACAGGGAACCTATGGCTACACCTTC
CASSPGQGTYGYTF
>NA|TRBJ1-1|TRBV18|NA
TGTGCCAGCTCAACAAGTCAACAGGGTAACACTGAAGCTTTCTTT
CASSTSQQGNTEAFF
>once|TRBJ2-5|TRBV11-3|TRBD1
TGTGCCAGCAGCTTAACAGGGGGTGTGGTAGAGACCCAGTACTTC
CASSLTGGVVETQYF
>once|TRBJ2-1|TRBV10-3|TRBD2
TGTGCCATCAGCGCAGGACTAGCGGGAGGGAGCTCCTACAATGAGCAGTTCTTC
CAISAGLAGGSSYNEQFF
>few|TRBJ1-2|TRBV14|NA
TGTGCCAGCAGCCATAAGCCCGGGACATTAGACTATGGCTACACCTTC
CASSHKPGTLDYGYTF
>NA|TRBJ2-2|TRBV5-5|NA
TGTGCCAGCAGCTGGGATGGGGGGAGTTACACCGGGGAGCTGTTTTTT
CASSWDGGSYTGELFF
>NA|TRBJ1-4|TRBV6-1|NA
TGTGCCAGCAGTGAAGAGTTCCAGGAATCCAAGTTTTTT
CASSEEFQESKFF
>NA|TRBJ2-7|TRBV5-1|NA
TGCGCCAGCAGCAAACCTAACGGGGGAACCTACGAGCAGTACTTC
CASSKPNGGTYEQYF
>NA|TRBJ1-1|TRBV6-5|NA
TGTGCCAGCAGTTACTCTAAGGGGTATGCTGAAGCTTTCTTT
CASSYSKGYAEAFF
>few|TRBJ1-5|TRBV13|NA
TGTGCCAGCAGCCTCACTACAACAGGGAGCCAGCATTTT
CASSLTTTGSQHF
>NA|TRBJ2-5|TRBV18|NA
TGTGCCAGCTCACCACCGGGGGGAATACAAGAGACCCAGTACTTC
CASSPPGGIQETQYF
>NA|TRBJ1-2|TRBV9|TRBD1
TGTGCCAGCAGCATGAACCGGGACAGGGGTTTTGGCGGCTACACCTTC
CASSMNRDRGFGGYTF
>NA|TRBJ2-7|TRBV5-5|TRBD1
TGTGCCAGCAGCCCCGGACAGGACCTCATCTACGAGCAGTACTTC
CASSPGQDLIYEQYF
>NA|TRBJ2-7|TRBV5-4|TRBD1
TGTGCCAGCAGCTCCCGGGACAGCTACGAGCAGTACTTC
CASSSRDSYEQYF
>NA|TRBJ2-1|TRBV19|NA
TGTGCCAGTAGTATTCGGGGGGCTCCTACCAATGAGCAGTTCTTC
CASSIRGAPTNEQFF
>NA|TRBJ2-6|TRBV30|TRBD1
TGTGCCTGGAACTTCCAGGGGGCTGGGGCCAACGTCCTGACTTTC
CAWNFQGAGANVLTF
>NA|TRBJ1-5|TRBV5-8|TRBD1
TGTGCCAGCAGTTCGAGGACAGGCGCGGGTCAGCCCCAGCATTTT
CASSSRTGAGQPQHF
>NA|TRBJ1-4|TRBV24-1|NA
TGTGCCACCGGAGGAGACGTCGATGAAAAACTGTTTTTT
CATGGDVDEKLFF
>NA|TRBJ1-5|TRBV27|NA
TGTGCCAGCAGTTTGGGGCCTTCCTGGGATAAGCAGCCCCAGCATTTT
CASSLGPSWDKQPQHF
>few|TRBJ2-7|TRBV7-3|TRBD1
TGTGCCAGCAGCCCGGACAGGAAAGCCTACGAGCAGTACTTC
CASSPDRKAYEQYF
>NA|TRBJ1-2|TRBV6-5|NA
TGTGCCAGCACCACCGCGGGACTCGGCTATGGCTACACCTTC
CASTTAGLGYGYTF
>NA|TRBJ2-5|TRBV28|NA
TGTGCCAGCAGTGGACTACCCCCGGAAGAGACCCAGTACTTC
CASSGLPPEETQYF
>few|TRBJ1-1|TRBV11-2|NA
TGTGCCAGCAGCGTCGCCGGGACTCCGGAAGCTTTCTTT
CASSVAGTPEAFF
>NA|TRBJ2-5|TRBV3-1/TRBV3-2|NA
TGTGCCAGCAGCCCGTACCGGACAGGAGGGATGGAGACCCAGTACTTC
CASSPYRTGGMETQYF
>NA|TRBJ1-6|TRBV10-3|TRBD1
TGTGCCATCAGTAAGACAGGGGACTATAATTCACCCCTCCACTTT
CAISKTGDYNSPLHF
>NA|TRBJ1-5|TRBV19|NA
TGTGCCAGTAGCCTCAGAATTAGCAATCAGCCCCAGCATTTT
CASSLRISNQPQHF
>NA|TRBJ2-3|TRBV3-1/TRBV3-2|TRBD2
TGTGCCAGCAGCGCGGGACTAGCGGGGGTCTTCACAGATACGCAGTATTTT
CASSAGLAGVFTDTQYF
>once|TRBJ2-7|TRBV28|TRBD2
TGTGCCAGCAGTGAAAGCGGGGGCTCAACCTACGAGCAGTACTTC
CASSESGGSTYEQYF
>NA|TRBJ2-1|TRBV15|NA
TGTGCCACCTCCGGGACTCCTAACAACAATGAGCAGTTCTTC
CATSGTPNNNEQFF
>NA|TRBJ2-7|TRBV6-5|TRBD1
TGTGCCAGCAAGGGGACAGGGGGATCCTACGAGCAGTACTTC
CASKGTGGSYEQYF
>NA|TRBJ2-1|TRBV5-4|NA
TGTGCCAGCAGCTTAACGGTAGAGGAGCAGTTCTTC
CASSLTVEEQFF
>NA|TRBJ2-7|TRBV3-1/TRBV3-2|NA
TGTGCCAGCAGCCAAGGACGGAGAGGGGAGCAGTACTTC
CASSQGRRGEQYF
>NA|TRBJ2-1|TRBV28|NA
TGTGCCATACTAGTTCCTGGAAGTTACAATGAGCAGTTCTTC
CAILVPGSYNEQFF
>NA|TRBJ2-3|TRBV28|NA
TGTGCCAGCAGTCCCACGGGGAGAACAGATACGCAGTATTTT
CASSPTGRTDTQYF
>NA|TRBJ1-1|TRBV5-1|TRBD1
TGCGCCAGCAGCGGGCAGGGGGCCCAGAACACTGAAGCTTTCTTT
CASSGQGAQNTEAFF
>NA|TRBJ1-3|TRBV14|NA
TGTGCCAGCAGCCCCCCTGGGGTCGGAGGCTCCATATATTTT
CASSPPGVGGSIYF
>NA|TRBJ2-4|TRBV7-6|NA
TGTGCCAGCAGCGCTACAGGGAACATTCAGTACTTC
CASSATGNIQYF
>NA|TRBJ2-6|TRBV7-9|TRBD1
TGTGCCAGCAGCTCGCCCCCGGGACAGCTAGGGGCCAACGTCCTGACTTTC
CASSSPPGQLGANVLTF
>NA|TRBJ2-1|TRBV7-8|NA
TGTGCCAGCAGCCCCCGGGACAATAGTTACAATGAGCAGTTCTTC
CASSPRDNSYNEQFF
>NA|TRBJ1-6|TRBV18|NA
TGTGCCAGCTCAGACCACCCTAGGGGTGCAGGTTATTCACCCCTCCACTTT
CASSDHPRGAGYSPLHF
>few|TRBJ1-2|TRBV4-1|NA
TGCGCCAGCAGCCAGAAGCTAGACAGGTATTATGGCTACACCTTC
CASSQKLDRYYGYTF
>NA|TRBJ2-3|TRBV5-1|NA
TGCGCCAGCAGCTTGGAGAGGGAGAAAGATACGCAGTATTTT
CASSLEREKDTQYF
>NA|TRBJ2-5|TRBV7-9|TRBD2
TGTGCCAGCAGCCCCCTGGGGGGGGAGACCCAGTACTTC
CASSPLGGETQYF
>NA|TRBJ2-1|TRBV19|NA
TGTGCCAGTAGTCCGGGAGAGGGTGAGCAGTTCTTC
CASSPGEGEQFF
>NA|TRBJ2-1|TRBV9|TRBD2
TGTGCCAGCAGCAGTGGACTAGCTATTACCAATGAGCAGTTCTTC
CASSSGLAITNEQFF
>NA|TRBJ2-3|TRBV27|TRBD2
TGTGCCAGCAGTTTACTGGTAGGCGGGGGGGGCACAGATACGCAGTATTTT
CASSLLVGGGGTDTQYF
>NA|TRBJ2-7|TRBV19|TRBD1
TGTGCCAGTGGGGACAGGGGACGACACTACGAGCAGTACTTC
CASGDRGRHYEQYF
>NA|TRBJ1-1|TRBV18|TRBD1
TGTGCCAGCTCACAATCCGGGACAGACCCGAACACTGAAGCTTTCTTT
CASSQSGTDPNTEAFF
>NA|TRBJ2-7|TRBV5-1|TRBD1
TGCGCCAGCAGCTGGGGGGACAGGGCTGGCGAGCAGTACTTC
CASSWGDRAGEQYF
>few|TRBJ2-7|TRBV5-4|TRBD1
TGTGCCAGCAGCAAGGGACAGTTTAACTACGAGCAGTACTTC
CASSKGQFNYEQYF
>NA|TRBJ2-7|TRBV4-1|TRBD1
TGCGCCAGCAGCCGCCCGTCGGGCCAGGGGGTATCCGAGCAGTACTTC
CASSRPSGQGVSEQYF